The clone carrying this T cell receptor (beta chain) was recorded many times. Its antigen is unidentified. Unique molecular identifiers featured in how the TCRbeta library was prepared. TCRdb re-called the PCR reads through MiXCR, storing one row per CDR3 protein. This sample carries about 600,000 distinct CDR3 sequences, approximately 13% of them seen once, and the ten largest clones take around 2%. The data stem from a study of T-cell reconstitution after alpha-beta-depleted transplantation in children. Study conclusions and caveats: Reported findings indicate that, about two months after transplant, alpha-beta T cells came from several hundred expanded clones, which were derived from non-depleted graft cells.

The CDR3 has 15 residues. V lost 4 bases, J lost 2 bases, and 4 bases stayed unmatched. Germline assignment: CDR1 SGHDN and CDR2 FVKESK. This receptor was identified in a male patient aged 10 to 17 who had a stem cell transplant for acute myeloid leukemia, so the T cells may come from the graft donor. The chain employs TRBV14 and TRBJ2-1; TRBD1 agrees at 8 bases. The sequences come from PBMCs, mostly from graft donor cells, collected 360 days after TCRalphabeta/CD19-depleted stem cell transplant. This chain's CDR3 is CASSPDRAPYNEQFF. The DNA for the CDR3 is TGTGCCAGCAGCCCGGACAGGGCCCCCTACAATGAGCAGTTCTTC.